Below are 14 T cell receptor beta chains sequenced from a single sample in a study of identical twins. TCRdb recomputed calls from the 5' RACE reads with MiXCR, one row per CDR3 protein. The sample has approximately 670,000 distinct CDR3 sequences, around 6% seen once. The specimen was naive T cells sorted from blood. The receptors here all came from a man aged 18-30 years in good health.

In this sample, this clonotype turned up a few times. The rearrangement joins TRBV2 to TRBJ2-3; D uncertain. Germline V CDR1 and CDR2: SNHLY, FYNNEI. The CDR3 runs to 15 residues. V lost 9 bases, J lost 3 bases, and 19 bases lay in between. In DNA form, the CDR3 reads TGTGCCAGTGTCCGGCGGTTGTGGGCTACAGATACGCAGTATTTT. It yields the protein CASVRRLWATDTQYF.

This clonotype was detected ten times or more. This chain uses TRBV27 with TRBJ1-4; D is undetermined. CDR3 length equals 17 residues. Germline V gene data show CDR1 as MNHEY and CDR2 as SMNVEV (reference sequence). Trimming left V 0 bases short and J 7 bases short, with 18 bases between. The DNA for the CDR3 is TGTGCCAGCAGTTTATCGGCCAGGCGACTCGCCGGTGAAAAACTGTTTTTT. Translated: CASSLSARRLAGEKLFF.

The V gene is TRBV7-9, the J gene TRBJ2-5; D not resolved. The CDR3 loop spans 11 amino acids. Germline assignment: CDR1 SEHNR and CDR2 FQNEAQ (reference sequence). The V end lost 7 bases, the J end lost 5 bases, and 8 bases lay between the germline ends. The CDR3 DNA reads TGTGCCAGCACCTCCTCGGAGACCCAGTACTTC. It codes for CASTSSETQYF.

In its sample, this clonotype was seen many times. The chain has TRBV4-2 and TRBJ2-7; weak D call: TRBD1 (5 bases). CDR1 and CDR2 from the germline V gene are LGHNA and YNFKEQ. The germline V and J ends were trimmed by 4 bases and 4 bases, with 23 bases remaining between them. CDR3 length equals 17 residues. In DNA form, the CDR3 reads TGTGCCAGCAGCCCGACAACGACAGATTATGGGGTTTACGAGCAGTACTTC. Amino acid sequence: CASSPTTTDYGVYEQYF.

The V gene is TRBV6-2 or TRBV6-3, the J gene TRBJ2-1; TRBD2 matches at 7 bases. Germline CDR1 is MNHEY and CDR2 is SVGEGT. Trimming at V came to 6 bases and at J to 6 bases, leaving 11 bases not matched to a gene. This CDR3 comprises 15 residues. The CDR3 loop is CASSSLAATFNEQFF. CDR3 nucleotides: TGTGCCAGCAGCTCCCTAGCGGCCACATTCAATGAGCAGTTCTTC.

The table lists this clonotype with many counts. The chain recombines TRBV29-1 with TRBJ2-2; 8 bases line up with TRBD1. Looked up from germline, CDR1 is SQVTM and CDR2 is ANQGSEA. Germline trimming cut 7 bases from V and 1 base from J; bases unmatched to any gene: 5. The CDR3 is 14 amino acids. DNA for the CDR3: TGCAGCGCGGCCGGGACAGGGAACACCGGGGAGCTGTTTTTT. The encoded protein is CSAAGTGNTGELFF.

This clonotype has a count of ten or more. V gene TRBV12-3 or TRBV12-4 combines with J gene TRBJ2-1, with D perhaps being TRBD1 or TRBD2 (7 bases each). V was pared by 5 bases and J by 9 bases, with 20 bases between. The CDR3 extends over 15 amino acids. CDR3 nucleotide sequence: TGTGCCAGCAGTCCTACAACCGACAGGGAGGGTGAGCAGTTCTTC. Its protein product is CASSPTTDREGEQFF.

There are many counts of this clonotype. The chain joins TRBV5-6 to TRBJ1-1; 7 bases match TRBD1. The CDR3 is 13 amino acids. From germline, CDR1 is SGHDT and CDR2 YYEEEE. Trimming cost V 1 base and J 10 bases; bases outside gene matches: 7. CDR3 residues: CASSLTGAKGAFF. The CDR3 DNA is TGTGCCAGCAGCTTGACAGGGGCGAAAGGAGCTTTCTTT. Using reference TRBV5-6 and TRBJ1-1 for the parts outside the CDR3, the full variable domain is DAGVTQSPTHLIKTRGQQVTLRCSPKSGHDTVSWYQQALGQGPQFIFQYYEEEERQRGNFPDRFSGHQFPNYSSELNVNALLLGDSALYLCASSLTGAKGAFFGQGTRLTVV.

This clonotype was seen only a few times. The chain joins TRBV27 to TRBJ2-3; 10 nucleotides agree with TRBD1. Trimming at V came to 2 bases and at J to 5 bases, leaving 7 bases not matched to a gene. There are 16 residues in the CDR3. CDR1 and CDR2 from the germline V gene are MNHEY and SMNVEV (reference sequence). The CDR3 sequence is CASSLAGTGVVDTQYF. In DNA, the CDR3 is TGTGCCAGCAGTTTAGCCGGGACAGGGGTTGTAGATACGCAGTATTTT.

V usage is TRBV20-1 and J usage is TRBJ1-6, with D tentatively TRBD1 (5 bases). Per the germline V gene, CDR1 is DFQATT and CDR2 is SNEGSKA (reference sequence). The CDR3 extends over 16 amino acids. Between the trimmed V and J ends, which lost 5 bases and 6 bases, there was a span of 20 bases. The CDR3 is CSAVRGVWSSNSPLHF. For the CDR3, the DNA is TGCAGTGCTGTCCGGGGGGTTTGGTCTTCTAATTCACCCCTCCACTTT.

This clonotype was picked up many times. The chain is built from TRBV10-3 and TRBJ2-7; 10 nucleotides match TRBD2. This CDR3 spans 16 amino acids. The V and J ends lost 0 bases and 2 bases, in that order; junction bases with no gene match: 4. Per the germline V gene, CDR1 is ENHRY and CDR2 is SYGVKD. For the CDR3, the DNA is TGTGCCATCAGTGAGTCCAGCGGGAGGGCCCCCTACGAGCAGTACTTC. Translated, it gives CAISESSGRAPYEQYF.

In its sample, this clonotype was seen many times. This chain connects TRBV24-1 to TRBJ1-2; D is perhaps TRBD1 (5 bases). The germline CDR1 and CDR2 sequences are KGHDR and SFDVKD. This CDR3 contains 14 residues. The V and J ends lost 3 bases and 8 bases respectively, with 15 bases between them. CDR3 sequence reads: CATSDPGAQEGYTF. CDR3 sequence (DNA): TGTGCCACCAGTGATCCCGGGGCACAGGAGGGCTACACCTTC.

This clonotype came up a few times. The chain recombines TRBV28 with TRBJ2-5; TRBD2 matches at 7 bases. Germline V gene lookup returns CDR1 MDHEN and CDR2 SYDVKM. This CDR3 has 14 amino acids. With V trimmed by 6 bases and J by 4 bases, 8 bases remained unmatched. CDR3 coding DNA: TGTGCCAGCAGCCTCTATCGCGGGGGAGAGACCCAGTACTTC. This gives the protein CASSLYRGGETQYF.

This clonotype has just a few counts. The V gene is TRBV20-1, the J gene TRBJ2-1; D call uncertain. With 3 bases removed from V and 4 bases from J, the gap between germline ends came to 7 bases. Looked up from germline, CDR1 is DFQATT and CDR2 is SNEGSKA (reference sequence). CDR3 size: 12 residues. The CDR3 coding sequence is TGCAGTGCTAGCGCTGCTTACAATGAGCAGTTCTTC. Protein product: CSASAAYNEQFF.